The clone carrying this TCR beta chain was observed once. The identical CDR3 is also encoded by other nucleotide sequences in the sample. This CDR3 has 14 amino acids. Unmatched junction bases numbered 3, after V lost 6 bases and J lost 1 base. Per germline, CDR1 LNHDA and CDR2 SQIVND (reference sequence). Libraries were prepared by immunoSEQ multiplex PCR; TCRdb keeps only in-frame clonotypes and omits some of them. Of 1,300 or so clones listed, about 65% are singletons. The data belong to a study of sequential checkpoint blockade in melanoma. Overall study: Patients were randomized 1:1 to nivolumab-then-ipilimumab or ipilimumab-then-nivolumab first-line. Maintenance nivolumab came after either treatment sequence.

The treatment is: randomized to nivolumab then ipilimumab (arm A) or the reverse (arm B). Patients had received no earlier DNA-damaging chemotherapy. Material: CD8+ T cells sorted from blood (inferred from file names), obtained from a patient given nivolumab and ipilimumab in sequence. This clonotype was obtained from a human donor with melanoma. J is TRBJ1-1 and V is TRBV19, with 9 bases that match TRBD1. The CDR3 loop reads CASSLGQGNTEAFF. CDR3 nucleotide sequence: TGTGCCAGTAGCCTGGGACAGGGGAACACTGAAGCTTTCTTT. Combining the CDR3 with reference TRBV19 and TRBJ1-1 gives the whole variable domain DGGITQSPKYLFRKEGQNVTLSCEQNLNHDAMYWYRQDPGQGLRLIYYSQIVNDFQKGDIAEGYSVSREKKESFPLTVTSAQKNPTAFYLCASSLGQGNTEAFFGQGTRLTVV.